Reported below is one TCR beta chain. As yet, its antigen is unknown. The PCR employed 60 Vbeta primers together with 13 Jbeta primers. The data were produced by immunoSEQ multiplex PCR, yet TCRdb's version contains in-frame clones alone and is incomplete. Found here are 100,000 to 150,000 clones, under 85% of them singletons; the top ten hold roughly 13%. The sample comes from a study of cytomegalovirus exposure and HLA in healthy donors. Overall study results and limits: Later on, a genetic analysis was performed. It linked a missense variant in DCLRE1C with V- and J-gene trimming of TCR beta.

J was trimmed by 4 bases and V by 2 bases; bases with no gene match: 6. The CDR3 is made up of 15 amino acids. The germline V gene has CDR1 SGHTA and CDR2 FQGTGA. The chain is built from TRBV7-3 and TRBJ2-3, with TRBD2 identical over 7 bases. This TCR was recovered from a woman aged 40 to 50 in good health and CMV-seropositive. The sequencing input was PBMCs. The CDR3 loop reads CASSLWAGAADTQYF. Here the CDR3 DNA reads TGTGCCAGCAGCTTATGGGCGGGAGCGGCAGATACGCAGTATTTT.